Listed here are 26 T cell receptor beta chains from one sample, sequenced in a study of T cell clones after liver transplantation. This table comes from immunoSEQ multiplex PCR, and its TCRdb copy is limited to in-frame clones, with some not included. This sample has 20,000 to 25,000 clones, with about four fifths found just once. This specimen consisted of CD8+ T cells from blood, obtained approximately 54 months after liver transplant. These receptors all stem from a human patient who received a liver transplant. Some T cells may be graft donor cells.

The genes are TRBV27 and TRBJ2-1; tentatively, D is TRBD1 (6 bases). The CDR3 consists of 15 residues. The V gene lost 3 bases and the J gene lost 6 bases, with 15 bases spanning the gap. Looked up from germline, CDR1 is MNHEY and CDR2 is SMNVEV (reference sequence). The CDR3 reads CASSFIGGNGNEQFF. Written as DNA, the CDR3 is TGTGCCAGCAGTTTCATAGGGGGAAATGGCAATGAGCAGTTCTTC.

The chain has TRBV15 and TRBJ1-3; tentative D call: TRBD1 (6 bases). V gave up 0 bases and J gave up 6 bases, with 21 bases separating them. Germline values: CDR1 LNHNV, CDR2 YYDKDF (reference sequence). The CDR3 has 18 residues. CDR3 DNA sequence: TGTGCCACCAGCAGAGATCCGCCGGGGGGCTTCTATGAAAACACCATATATTTT. Translating gives CATSRDPPGGFYENTIYF.

The V and J genes are TRBV5-4 and TRBJ1-5, with D perhaps matching TRBD1 (5 bases). Between the trimmed V and J ends, which lost 3 bases and 7 bases, there was a span of 14 bases. Germline V lookup: CDR1 SGHNT, CDR2 YYREEE (reference sequence). The CDR3 runs 14 residues. The CDR3 here is CASSWWGGGQPQHF. For the CDR3, the DNA is TGTGCCAGCAGCTGGTGGGGGGGAGGACAGCCCCAGCATTTT.

This clone turned up a few times. This chain joins TRBV7-6 and TRBJ2-3; 7 nucleotides line up with TRBD2. Germline CDR1 and CDR2: SGHVS and FNYEAQ. The CDR3 length is 15 residues. After removal of 1 base from V and 5 bases from J, the junction contained 6 bases not matched to a gene. CDR3 DNA: TGTGCCAGCAGCTTAGGCGGGAGAAGAGTAGATACGCAGTATTTT. Its protein product is CASSLGGRRVDTQYF.

The rearrangement uses TRBV19 and TRBJ1-4; maybe TRBD1 (5 bases). The CDR3 covers 15 residues. The V and J ends lost 1 base and 6 bases respectively, with 12 bases between them. The germline V gene has CDR1 LNHDA and CDR2 SQIVND (reference sequence). This CDR3 reads CASSIAARVHEKLFF. CDR3 bases: TGTGCCAGTAGTATAGCGGCCAGGGTGCATGAAAAACTGTTTTTT. The full variable domain, rest sourced from reference TRBV19 and TRBJ1-4, is DGGITQSPKYLFRKEGQNVTLSCEQNLNHDAMYWYRQDPGQGLRLIYYSQIVNDFQKGDIAEGYSVSREKKESFPLTVTSAQKNPTAFYLCASSIAARVHEKLFFGSGTQLSVL.

The rearrangement uses TRBV19 and TRBJ1-5, with D possibly matching TRBD1 (6 bases). Trimming left V 9 bases short and J 4 bases short, with 22 bases between. The V gene's germline CDR1 is LNHDA and CDR2 SQIVND (reference sequence). This CDR3 is 16 amino acids long. CDR3 protein: CASLTGGAAPNQPQHF. The CDR3 DNA reads as TGTGCCAGCTTGACGGGGGGGGCGGCCCCTAATCAGCCCCAGCATTTT. Supplemented by reference TRBV19 and TRBJ1-5, the full variable domain reads DGGITQSPKYLFRKEGQNVTLSCEQNLNHDAMYWYRQDPGQGLRLIYYSQIVNDFQKGDIAEGYSVSREKKESFPLTVTSAQKNPTAFYLCASLTGGAAPNQPQHFGDGTRLSIL.

The CDR3 region has the DNA TGTGCCAGTAGGGGGGAGCAAGAGACCCAGTACTTC. Amino acids: CASRGEQETQYF. The chain recombines TRBV19 with TRBJ2-5; D tentatively reads TRBD1 or TRBD2 (5 bases each). The CDR3 spans 12 residues. The V gene lost 6 bases and the J gene lost 2 bases, with 7 bases spanning the gap. In germline, CDR1 is LNHDA, CDR2 SQIVND (reference sequence).

Within the sample, this clone is medium-sized. The chain uses TRBV28 and TRBJ2-7, with D uncertain. The CDR3 is made up of 14 amino acids. Looked up from germline, CDR1 is MDHEN and CDR2 is SYDVKM. V dropped 6 bases and J dropped 2 bases, with 14 bases sitting between them. In DNA form, the CDR3 reads TGTGCCAGCAGACAACCCCCCCCTCCCTACGAGCAGTACTTC. This translates into CASRQPPPPYEQYF.

The rearrangement links TRBV9 to TRBJ2-2, with 9 bases identical to TRBD2. This CDR3 contains 15 residues. CDR1 is SGDLS and CDR2 is YYNGEE in the germline V gene. With V trimmed by 5 bases and J by 7 bases, 9 bases remained unmatched. The CDR3 DNA sequence: TGTGCCAGCAGTGCTAGCGGGGTCAGGGGCGGGGAGCTGTTTTTT. Protein sequence: CASSASGVRGGELFF.

Comments on this clone: The limits of the CDR3 on the DNA are not certain, so only TCRdb's listed CDR3 is given. V is TRBV28 and J is TRBJ1-5; TRBD1 reflects the table's D call only, with no check against the DNA. Germline CDR1 reads MDHEN; CDR2 reads SYDVKM. The CDR3 adds up to 17 amino acids, both ends counted. This CDR3 is CASSFGPGRDTNQPQHF.

V gene TRBV9 combines with J gene TRBJ1-2; TRBD1 matches 9 bases. The V and J ends lost 0 bases and 3 bases, in that order; junction bases with no gene match: 6. Germline V gives CDR1 SGDLS, CDR2 YYNGEE. This CDR3 has 16 amino acids. The CDR3, as DNA: TGTGCCAGCAGCGTAGAGGGGGGGACAGGGTACTATGGCTACACCTTC. It is translated as CASSVEGGTGYYGYTF.

CDR3 sequence: CASSNDYEQYF. CDR3 sequence (DNA): TGTGCCAGCTCTAACGACTACGAGCAGTACTTC. This chain connects TRBV6-6 to TRBJ2-7; D remains unclear. Trimming took 8 bases from V and 3 from J, leaving 8 bases between them. The germline V gene encodes CDR1 MNHNY and CDR2 SVGAGI (reference sequence). The CDR3 has 11 residues.

The V gene is TRBV11-3, the J gene TRBJ2-1, with 12 positions matching TRBD2. Germline V gene lookup returns CDR1 SGHNT and CDR2 YENEEA. The CDR3 has 16 amino acids. The J segment lost 8 bases and the V segment lost 1 base, leaving 6 bases of the junction unmatched. CDR3: CASSLVVLAGGHEQFF. The CDR3 DNA sequence: TGTGCCAGCAGCTTAGTAGTACTAGCGGGGGGCCATGAGCAGTTCTTC.

V usage is TRBV4-2 and J usage is TRBJ2-5; D might be TRBD1 (7 bases). This CDR3 has 15 residues. Germline CDR1 and CDR2: LGHNA and YNFKEQ. V lost 0 bases to trimming and J lost 5 bases, with 13 bases between them. The CDR3 loop is CASSQEEGAQETQYF. Written as DNA, the CDR3 is TGTGCCAGCAGCCAAGAGGAGGGGGCCCAGGAGACCCAGTACTTC.

This rearrangement joins TRBV28 to TRBJ1-1, with 7 bases that match TRBD1. The V gene end was trimmed by 10 bases and the J gene end by 1 base; junction bases not matched to a gene: 9. Germline CDR1 is MDHEN and CDR2 is SYDVKM. This CDR3 is 14 amino acids long. As DNA, the CDR3 is TGTGCCATTGGGAGGGGGCTTCGGAACACTGAAGCTTTCTTT. Residues: CAIGRGLRNTEAFF.

This sequence joins TRBV6-1 and TRBJ2-7; 8 nucleotides agree with TRBD1. The germline gives CDR1 MNHNS, CDR2 SASEGT. The CDR3 has 12 residues. V gave up 8 bases and J gave up 6 bases; unmatched junction bases: 6. The CDR3 sequence: CASDRGVSEQYF. The CDR3 nucleotides read TGTGCCAGCGACAGGGGAGTAAGCGAGCAGTACTTC.

This clone was seen a handful of times. V and J are TRBV11-2 and TRBJ2-7, with 11 bases aligning to TRBD1. The CDR3 runs 14 residues. V lost 6 bases to trimming and J lost 5 bases; unmatched junction nucleotides: 6. CDR1 and CDR2 from the germline V gene are SGHAT and FQNNGV. CDR3 coding DNA: TGTGCCAGCAGAGGGGACAGGGGGATCCACGAGCAGTACTTC. Encoded protein: CASRGDRGIHEQYF.

The count of this clone is one. This rearrangement joins TRBV9 to TRBJ2-1; D possibly corresponds to TRBD1 (6 bases). This CDR3 has 12 amino acids. V gave up 5 bases and J gave up 8 bases, with 11 bases separating them. CDR1 and CDR2 from the germline V gene are SGDLS and YYNGEE. The CDR3 loop reads CASRDSVHEQFF. The DNA for the CDR3 is TGTGCCAGCAGGGACAGTGTCCATGAGCAGTTCTTC.

The V call is TRBV4-1, the J call TRBJ1-6; no firm D call. The CDR3 is 13 amino acids. Germline assignment: CDR1 MGHRA and CDR2 YSYEKL. Between the trimmed V and J ends, which lost 4 bases and 10 bases, there was a span of 11 bases. Written as DNA, the CDR3 is TGCGCCAGCAGCCCCACCGTGGCATCACCCCTCCACTTT. This translates into CASSPTVASPLHF.

In its sample, this clone was seen a few times. The sample has other DNA sequences that encode this CDR3 too. V and J are TRBV7-3 and TRBJ2-1; 10 bases map to TRBD1. This CDR3 has 16 residues. CDR1 and CDR2 from the germline V gene are SGHTA and FQGTGA. V was pared by 3 bases and J by 1 base, with 3 bases of the junction left unmatched. The DNA of the CDR3 is TGTGCCAGCAGCTTGACAGGGGGCAAATCCTACAATGAGCAGTTCTTC. Encoded protein: CASSLTGGKSYNEQFF.

The chain recombines TRBV27 with TRBJ1-6; no clear D. The CDR3 runs to 15 residues. Germline CDR1 is MNHEY and CDR2 is SMNVEV (reference sequence). Trimming stripped 5 bases from V and 9 bases from J, with 17 bases between. The CDR3 sequence is CASSLLGRLSSPLHF. Here the CDR3 DNA reads TGTGCCAGCAGTCTTCTAGGGAGATTGAGTTCACCCCTCCACTTT.

The V call is TRBV7-9, the J call TRBJ2-1, with D uncertain. V shed 6 bases and J shed 3 bases, with 15 bases lying between them. Per the germline V gene, CDR1 is SEHNR and CDR2 is FQNEAQ (reference sequence). This CDR3 comprises 15 residues. The CDR3 here is CASSFRRSYYNEQFF. In DNA form, the CDR3 reads TGTGCCAGCAGTTTCAGGAGAAGCTACTACAATGAGCAGTTCTTC.

This clone was counted a few times. The gene calls are TRBV7-9 and TRBJ1-2; D might be TRBD1 (6 bases). Between the trimmed V and J ends, which lost 5 bases and 3 bases, there was a span of 10 bases. CDR1 is SEHNR, CDR2 FQNEAQ, per germline (reference sequence). The length of the CDR3 is 13 residues. The CDR3 DNA reads TGTGCCAGCAGCAGGGGGGCCGACTATGGCTACACCTTC. Its protein product is CASSRGADYGYTF.

The chain is built from TRBV27 and TRBJ1-2; D unresolved. Germline V lookup: CDR1 MNHEY, CDR2 SMNVEV (reference sequence). V was cut by 3 bases and J by 1 base, with 6 bases left in between. CDR3 size: 13 residues. This CDR3 is CASSLSSNYGYTF. CDR3 sequence (DNA): TGTGCCAGCAGTTTGAGTAGTAACTATGGCTACACCTTC.

This chain connects TRBV27 to TRBJ1-1, with no clear D. Between the trimmed V and J ends, which lost 0 bases and 1 base, there was a span of 9 bases. This CDR3 is built from 15 residues. Germline V gene data show CDR1 as MNHEY and CDR2 as SMNVEV (reference sequence). The CDR3 here is CASSLSASSNTEAFF. The CDR3 nucleotides read TGTGCCAGCAGTTTATCAGCCAGCTCGAACACTGAAGCTTTCTTT.

CDR3 sequence (DNA): TGTGCCAGCAGTGAACAGGGGGAGTACACTGAAGCTTTCTTT. Encoded protein: CASSEQGEYTEAFF. The chain has TRBV6-1 and TRBJ1-1, with 7 bases matching TRBD1. J lost 3 bases, V lost 2 bases, and 3 bases had no gene match. The CDR3 sequence is 14 residues long. Germline CDR1 is MNHNS and CDR2 is SASEGT.